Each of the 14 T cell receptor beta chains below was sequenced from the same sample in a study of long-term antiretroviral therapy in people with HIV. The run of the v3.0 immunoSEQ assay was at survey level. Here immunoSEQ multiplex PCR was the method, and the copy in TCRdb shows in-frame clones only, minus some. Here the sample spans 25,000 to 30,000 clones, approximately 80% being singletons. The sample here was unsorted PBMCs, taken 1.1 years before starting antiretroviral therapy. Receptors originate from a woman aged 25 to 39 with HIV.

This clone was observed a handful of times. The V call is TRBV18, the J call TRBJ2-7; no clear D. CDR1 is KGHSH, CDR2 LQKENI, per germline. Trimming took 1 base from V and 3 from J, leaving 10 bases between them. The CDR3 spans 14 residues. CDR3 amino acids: CASSPRGGVYEQYF. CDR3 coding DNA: TGTGCCAGCTCACCACGGGGTGGAGTCTACGAGCAGTACTTC.

Written as DNA, the CDR3 is TGCGCCAGCAGCTCTGGGGGCTCGGATGAGCAGTTCTTC. Translating gives CASSSGGSDEQFF. The J gene is TRBJ2-1, the V gene TRBV5-1; possible D gene TRBD1, 6 bases. V lost 3 bases to trimming and J lost 8 bases, with 12 bases between them. The CDR3 is made up of 13 amino acids. The germline gives CDR1 SGHRS, CDR2 YFSETQ.

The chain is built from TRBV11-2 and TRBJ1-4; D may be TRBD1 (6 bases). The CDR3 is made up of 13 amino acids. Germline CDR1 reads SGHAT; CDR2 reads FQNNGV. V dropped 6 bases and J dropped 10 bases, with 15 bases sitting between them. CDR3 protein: CASRGSTGRKLFF. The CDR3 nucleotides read TGTGCCAGCAGGGGGAGCACAGGGCGAAAACTGTTTTTT.

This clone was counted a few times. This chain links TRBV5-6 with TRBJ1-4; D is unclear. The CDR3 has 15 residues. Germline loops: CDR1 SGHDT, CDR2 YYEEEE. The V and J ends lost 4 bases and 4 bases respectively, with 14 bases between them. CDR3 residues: CASSLVGLGNEKLFF. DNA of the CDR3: TGTGCCAGCAGCCTAGTTGGTTTGGGTAATGAAAAACTGTTTTTT.

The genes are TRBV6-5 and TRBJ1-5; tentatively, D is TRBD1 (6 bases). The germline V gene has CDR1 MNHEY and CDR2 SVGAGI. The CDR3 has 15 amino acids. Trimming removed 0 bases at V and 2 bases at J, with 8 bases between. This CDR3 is CASSYSRQGNQPQHF. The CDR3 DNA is TGTGCCAGCAGTTACTCGAGACAGGGCAATCAGCCCCAGCATTTT.

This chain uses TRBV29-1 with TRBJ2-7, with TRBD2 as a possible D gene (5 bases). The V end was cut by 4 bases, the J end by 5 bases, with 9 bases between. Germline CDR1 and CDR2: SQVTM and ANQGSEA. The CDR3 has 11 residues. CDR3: CSVVSGNEQYF. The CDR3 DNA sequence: TGCAGCGTTGTGTCGGGAAACGAGCAGTACTTC.

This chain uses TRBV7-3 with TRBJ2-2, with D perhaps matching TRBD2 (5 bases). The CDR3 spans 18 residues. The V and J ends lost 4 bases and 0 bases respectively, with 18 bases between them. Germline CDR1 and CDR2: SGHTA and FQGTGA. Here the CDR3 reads CASSSEPAGGSNTGELFF. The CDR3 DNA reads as TGTGCCAGCAGCTCTGAACCGGCGGGCGGCTCGAACACCGGGGAGCTGTTTTTT.

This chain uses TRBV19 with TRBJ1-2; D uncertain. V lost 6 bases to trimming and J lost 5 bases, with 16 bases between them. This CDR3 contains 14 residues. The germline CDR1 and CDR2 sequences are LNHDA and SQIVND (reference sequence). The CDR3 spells CASRSGRKKYGYTF. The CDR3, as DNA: TGTGCCAGTAGGTCAGGCCGGAAGAAGTATGGCTACACCTTC. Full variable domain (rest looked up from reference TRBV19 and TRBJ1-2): DGGITQSPKYLFRKEGQNVTLSCEQNLNHDAMYWYRQDPGQGLRLIYYSQIVNDFQKGDIAEGYSVSREKKESFPLTVTSAQKNPTAFYLCASRSGRKKYGYTFGSGTRLTVV.

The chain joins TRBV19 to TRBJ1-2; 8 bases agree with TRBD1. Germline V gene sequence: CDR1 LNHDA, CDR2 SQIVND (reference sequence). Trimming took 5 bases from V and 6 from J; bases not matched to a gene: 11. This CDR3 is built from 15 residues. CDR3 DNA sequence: TGTGCCAGTAGTCTTACAGGGGGGAGAAGCGATGGCTACACCTTC. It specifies CASSLTGGRSDGYTF.

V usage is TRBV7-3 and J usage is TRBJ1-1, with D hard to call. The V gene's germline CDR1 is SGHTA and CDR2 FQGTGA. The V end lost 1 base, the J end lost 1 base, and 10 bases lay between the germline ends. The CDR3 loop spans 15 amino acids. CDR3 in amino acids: CASSLMQPPNTEAFF. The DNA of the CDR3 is TGTGCCAGCAGCTTAATGCAGCCTCCGAACACTGAAGCTTTCTTT.

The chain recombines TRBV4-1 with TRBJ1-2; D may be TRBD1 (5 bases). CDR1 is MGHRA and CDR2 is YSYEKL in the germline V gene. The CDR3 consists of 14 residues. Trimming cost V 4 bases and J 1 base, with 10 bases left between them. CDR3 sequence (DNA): TGCGCCAGCAGCCCGGGGCCTCTTAACTATGGCTACACCTTC. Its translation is CASSPGPLNYGYTF.

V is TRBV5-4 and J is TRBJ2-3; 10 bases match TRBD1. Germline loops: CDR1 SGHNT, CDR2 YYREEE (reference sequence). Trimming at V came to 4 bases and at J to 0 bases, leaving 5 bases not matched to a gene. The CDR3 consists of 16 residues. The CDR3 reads CASSTGDRGSTDTQYF. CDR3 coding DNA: TGTGCCAGCAGCACTGGGGACAGGGGAAGCACAGATACGCAGTATTTT.

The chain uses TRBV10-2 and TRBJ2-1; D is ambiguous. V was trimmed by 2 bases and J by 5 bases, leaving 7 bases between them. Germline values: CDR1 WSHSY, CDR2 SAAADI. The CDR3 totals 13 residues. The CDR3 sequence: CASSERLNNEQFF. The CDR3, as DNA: TGCGCCAGCAGTGAGAGGCTAAACAATGAGCAGTTCTTC.

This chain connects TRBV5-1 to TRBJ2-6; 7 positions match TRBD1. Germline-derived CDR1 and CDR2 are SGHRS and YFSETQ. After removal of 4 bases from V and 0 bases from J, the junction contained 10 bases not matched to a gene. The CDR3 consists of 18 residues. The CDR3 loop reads CASSLSGTASSGANVLTF. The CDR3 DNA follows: TGCGCCAGCAGCCTTTCCGGGACAGCGAGCTCTGGGGCCAACGTCCTGACTTTC.